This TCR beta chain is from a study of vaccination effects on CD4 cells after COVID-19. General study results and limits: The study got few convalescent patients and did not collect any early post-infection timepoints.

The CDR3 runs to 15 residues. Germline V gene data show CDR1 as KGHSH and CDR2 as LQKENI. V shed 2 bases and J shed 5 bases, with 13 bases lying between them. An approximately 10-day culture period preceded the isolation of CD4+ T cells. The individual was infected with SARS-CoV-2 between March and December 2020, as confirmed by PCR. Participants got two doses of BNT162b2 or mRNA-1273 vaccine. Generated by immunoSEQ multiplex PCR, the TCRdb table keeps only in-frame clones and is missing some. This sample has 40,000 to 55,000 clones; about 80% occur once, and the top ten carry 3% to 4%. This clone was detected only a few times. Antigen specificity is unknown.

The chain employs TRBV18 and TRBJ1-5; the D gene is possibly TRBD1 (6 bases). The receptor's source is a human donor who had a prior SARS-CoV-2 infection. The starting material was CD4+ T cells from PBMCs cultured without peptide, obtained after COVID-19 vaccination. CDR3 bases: TGTGCCAGCTCACCAAACCAGGGGCCTGATCAGCCCCAGCATTTT. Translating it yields CASSPNQGPDQPQHF.